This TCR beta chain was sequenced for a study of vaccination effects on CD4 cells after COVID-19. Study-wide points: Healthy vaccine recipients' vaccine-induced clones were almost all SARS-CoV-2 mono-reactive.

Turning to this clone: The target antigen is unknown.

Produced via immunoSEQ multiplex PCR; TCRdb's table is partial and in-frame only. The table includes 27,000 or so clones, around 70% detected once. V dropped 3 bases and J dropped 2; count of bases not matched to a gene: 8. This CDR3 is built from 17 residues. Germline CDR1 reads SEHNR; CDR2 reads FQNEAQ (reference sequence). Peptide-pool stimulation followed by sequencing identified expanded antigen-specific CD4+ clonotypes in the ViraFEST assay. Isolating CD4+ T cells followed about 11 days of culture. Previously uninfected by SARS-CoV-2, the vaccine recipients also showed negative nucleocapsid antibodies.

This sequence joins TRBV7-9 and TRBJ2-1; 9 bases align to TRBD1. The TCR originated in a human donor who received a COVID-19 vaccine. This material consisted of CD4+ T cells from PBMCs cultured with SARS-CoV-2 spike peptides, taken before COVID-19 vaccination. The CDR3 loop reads CASSFSGTGLTYNEQFF. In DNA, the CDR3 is TGTGCCAGCAGCTTCTCCGGGACAGGGCTCACCTACAATGAGCAGTTCTTC.